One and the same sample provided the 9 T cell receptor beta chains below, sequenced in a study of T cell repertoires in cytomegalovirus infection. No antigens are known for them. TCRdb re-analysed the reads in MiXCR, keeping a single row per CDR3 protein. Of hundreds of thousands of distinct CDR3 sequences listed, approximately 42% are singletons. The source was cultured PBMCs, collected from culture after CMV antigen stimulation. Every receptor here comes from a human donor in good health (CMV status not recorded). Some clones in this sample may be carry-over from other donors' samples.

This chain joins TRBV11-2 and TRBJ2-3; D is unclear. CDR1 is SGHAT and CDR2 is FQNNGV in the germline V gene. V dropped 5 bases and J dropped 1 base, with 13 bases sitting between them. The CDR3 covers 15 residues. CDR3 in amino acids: CASSHTHHRTDTQYF. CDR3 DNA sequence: TGTGCCAGCAGCCACACTCACCACCGCACAGATACGCAGTATTTT.

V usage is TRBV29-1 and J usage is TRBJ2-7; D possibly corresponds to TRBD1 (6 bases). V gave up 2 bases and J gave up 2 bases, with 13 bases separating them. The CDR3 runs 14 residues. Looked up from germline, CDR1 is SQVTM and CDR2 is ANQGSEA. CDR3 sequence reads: CSVEIVGGTYEQYF. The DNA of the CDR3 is TGCAGCGTTGAAATAGTTGGGGGCACCTACGAGCAGTACTTC.

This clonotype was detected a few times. The CDR3 bases are TGTGCCATCAGTGAAGGGACAGGCAGGGGGACCCAGTACTTC. Its protein product is CAISEGTGRGTQYF. The V call is TRBV10-3, the J call TRBJ2-5; 8 bases align to TRBD1. There are 14 residues in the CDR3. Germline V gene lookup returns CDR1 ENHRY and CDR2 SYGVKD. The ends lost 3 bases at V and 7 bases at J; junction bases unmatched: 7.

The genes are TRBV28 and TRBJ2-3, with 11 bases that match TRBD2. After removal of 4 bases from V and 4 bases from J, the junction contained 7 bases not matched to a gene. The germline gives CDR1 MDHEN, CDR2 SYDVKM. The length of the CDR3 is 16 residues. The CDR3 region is CASSSASGGSADTQYF. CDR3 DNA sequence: TGTGCCAGCAGTTCCGCTAGCGGGGGGAGTGCAGATACGCAGTATTTT.

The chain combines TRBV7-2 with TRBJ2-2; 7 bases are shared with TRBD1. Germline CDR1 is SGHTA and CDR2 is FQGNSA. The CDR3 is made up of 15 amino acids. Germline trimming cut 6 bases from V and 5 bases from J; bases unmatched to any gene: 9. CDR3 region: CASRNTGVRTGELFF. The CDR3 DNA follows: TGTGCCAGCAGAAATACAGGGGTGAGGACCGGGGAGCTGTTTTTT.

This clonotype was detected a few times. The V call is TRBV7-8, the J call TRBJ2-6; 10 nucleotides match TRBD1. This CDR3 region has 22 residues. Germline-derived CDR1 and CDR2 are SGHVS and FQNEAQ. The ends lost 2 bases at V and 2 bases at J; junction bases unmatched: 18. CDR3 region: CASSLWSLAFGQGETGANVLTF. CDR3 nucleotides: TGTGCCAGCAGCTTATGGTCTTTGGCGTTCGGACAGGGGGAGACTGGGGCCAACGTCCTGACTTTC.

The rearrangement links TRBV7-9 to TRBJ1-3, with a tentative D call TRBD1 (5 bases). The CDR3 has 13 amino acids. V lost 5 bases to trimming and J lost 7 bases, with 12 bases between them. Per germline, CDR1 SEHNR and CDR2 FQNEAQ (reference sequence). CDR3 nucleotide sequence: TGTGCCAGCAGCCTAGGGACCTGGAACACCATATATTTT. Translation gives CASSLGTWNTIYF.

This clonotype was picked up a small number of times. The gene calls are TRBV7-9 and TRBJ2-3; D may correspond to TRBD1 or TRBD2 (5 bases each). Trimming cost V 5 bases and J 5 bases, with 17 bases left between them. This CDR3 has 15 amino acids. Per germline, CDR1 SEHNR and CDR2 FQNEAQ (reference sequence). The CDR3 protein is CASSPGQGGRDTQYF. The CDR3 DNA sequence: TGTGCCAGCAGCCCGGGGCAGGGCGGTAGAGATACGCAGTATTTT. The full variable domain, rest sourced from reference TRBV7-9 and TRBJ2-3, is DTGVSQNPRHKITKRGQNVTFRCDPISEHNRLYWYRQTLGQGPEFLTYFQNEAQLEKSRLLSDRFSAERPKGSFSTLEIQRTEQGDSAMYLCASSPGQGGRDTQYFGPGTRLTVL.

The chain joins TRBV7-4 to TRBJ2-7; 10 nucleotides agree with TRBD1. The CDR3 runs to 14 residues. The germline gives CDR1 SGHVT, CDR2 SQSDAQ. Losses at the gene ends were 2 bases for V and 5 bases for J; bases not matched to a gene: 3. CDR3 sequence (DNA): TGTGCCAGCAGCTTATCGGGACAGGGGAACGAGCAGTACTTC. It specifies CASSLSGQGNEQYF.